The next 23 T cell receptor beta chains were all read from a single sample in a study of cytomegalovirus exposure and HLA in healthy donors. Clones were read by immunoSEQ multiplex PCR, and TCRdb kept only the in-frame ones, dropping some. Altogether about 88,000 clones are present, roughly 83% being singletons, with the ten largest covering about 12%. The sample comprised PBMCs. These TCRs come from a woman aged 18 to 35 in good health and CMV-seropositive.

The CDR3 protein is CASSLVLGGRLSSGNTIYF. DNA for the CDR3: TGTGCCAGCAGCTTAGTTCTGGGGGGACGCCTTAGCTCTGGAAACACCATATATTTT. The chain employs TRBV7-2 and TRBJ1-3; TRBD1 might be the D (5 bases). V lost 1 base to trimming and J lost 0 bases, with 19 bases between them. There are 19 residues in the CDR3. The germline V gene has CDR1 SGHTA and CDR2 FQGNSA.

This clone was recorded only once. This chain links TRBV10-3 with TRBJ1-4; TRBD1 is a possible D gene (6 bases). The length of the CDR3 is 14 residues. The germline V and J ends were trimmed by 7 bases and 3 bases, with 12 bases remaining between them. Looked up from germline, CDR1 is ENHRY and CDR2 is SYGVKD. The CDR3 DNA reads as TGTGCCATCATGGGGGGGGCGCCTAATGAAAAACTGTTTTTT. It yields the protein CAIMGGAPNEKLFF.

The rearrangement uses TRBV11-2 and TRBJ1-5; 8 nucleotides agree with TRBD1. Germline CDR1 and CDR2: SGHAT and FQNNGV. J gave up 6 bases and V 0 bases, and 4 bases lay outside the gene matches. The CDR3 contains 15 residues. CDR3 coding DNA: TGTGCCAGCAGCTTAGACACAGGGGGGGGTCAGCCCCAGCATTTT. This translates into CASSLDTGGGQPQHF.

V gene TRBV2 combines with J gene TRBJ2-7, with a possible D match to TRBD1 (6 bases). Trimming shortened V by 5 bases and J by 4 bases, and 9 bases separated the two germline ends. This CDR3 has 12 residues. CDR1 is SNHLY, CDR2 FYNNEI, per germline. The CDR3 reads CASSRTDYEQYF. CDR3 nucleotides: TGTGCCAGCAGTCGGACAGATTACGAGCAGTACTTC. Looking up the rest from reference TRBV2 and TRBJ2-7 gives the full variable domain: EPEVTQTPSHQVTQMGQEVILRCVPISNHLYFYWYRQILGQKVEFLVSFYNNEISEKSEIFDDQFSVERPDGSNFTLKIRSTKLEDSAMYFCASSRTDYEQYFGPGTRLTVT.

The rearrangement links TRBV19 to TRBJ2-7, with D perhaps matching TRBD1 (8 bases). The CDR3 consists of 13 residues. Trimming pared 8 bases from V and 4 bases from J, leaving 15 bases between. From germline, CDR1 is LNHDA and CDR2 SQIVND (reference sequence). CDR3 region: CASGEQGGYEQYF. In DNA form, the CDR3 reads TGTGCCAGTGGCGAACAGGGGGGGTACGAGCAGTACTTC.

The V call is TRBV10-3, the J call TRBJ1-5; 8 bases align to TRBD1. CDR3 length equals 12 residues. The V gene's germline CDR1 is ENHRY and CDR2 SYGVKD. Losses at the gene ends were 10 bases for V and 9 bases for J; bases not matched to a gene: 8. The CDR3 nucleotides read TGTGCCACCGGGACAGGCGATCGGCCCCAGCATTTT. This sequence encodes CATGTGDRPQHF.

The rearrangement joins TRBV6-1 to TRBJ2-3, with 7 bases aligning to TRBD1. There are 15 residues in the CDR3. V was pared by 4 bases and J by 6 bases, with 10 bases of the junction left unmatched. Germline CDR1 MNHNS, CDR2 SASEGT. Written as DNA, the CDR3 is TGTGCCAGCAGTGGCCGTAGACAGGGTGGGGATACGCAGTATTTT. Its protein is CASSGRRQGGDTQYF.

This chain joins TRBV5-8 and TRBJ1-2; the D gene is possibly TRBD1 (6 bases). Deletions cut 4 bases from V and 2 bases from J, with 12 bases between. The germline V gene encodes CDR1 SGHTS and CDR2 YDEGEE. The CDR3 is 14 residues long. CDR3 bases: TGTGCCAGCAGCCTCCTGGACAGAAACTATGGCTACACCTTC. This encodes CASSLLDRNYGYTF.

This clone showed up just once. The chain uses TRBV10-2 and TRBJ1-1, with a weak D call TRBD1 (5 bases). From germline, CDR1 is WSHSY and CDR2 SAAADI. Trimming removed 3 bases at V and 4 bases at J, with 12 bases between. This CDR3 has 14 amino acids. CDR3 bases: TGCGCCAGCAGTGATCGTTTAGGGGTCACTGAAGCTTTCTTT. Translating gives CASSDRLGVTEAFF.

The rearrangement joins TRBV28 to TRBJ1-1; no definite D call. This CDR3 has 13 amino acids. Germline V gene data show CDR1 as MDHEN and CDR2 as SYDVKM. V was trimmed by 3 bases and J by 0 bases, leaving 5 bases between them. CDR3 nucleotides: TGTGCCAGCAGTTTTATTATGAACACTGAAGCTTTCTTT. Translated: CASSFIMNTEAFF. The full variable domain, its missing parts supplied by reference TRBV28 and TRBJ1-1, is DVKVTQSSRYLVKRTGEKVFLECVQDMDHENMFWYRQDPGLGLRLIYFSYDVKMKEKGDIPEGYSVSREKKERFSLILESASTNQTSMYLCASSFIMNTEAFFGQGTRLTVV.

This chain joins TRBV13 and TRBJ2-7; D is uncertain. This CDR3 comprises 15 residues. The V gene's germline CDR1 is PRHDT and CDR2 FYEKMQ (reference sequence). V was trimmed by 5 bases and J by 4 bases, leaving 18 bases between them. The CDR3, as DNA: TGTGCCAGCAGCCCCCCGAGCTCCCGAAAATACGAGCAGTACTTC. Protein product: CASSPPSSRKYEQYF.

CDR3 sequence: CASSQDQVLLGDTQYF. Written as DNA, the CDR3 is TGTGCCAGCAGCCAAGATCAGGTGTTGCTTGGAGATACGCAGTATTTT. V usage is TRBV14 and J usage is TRBJ2-3; D unresolved. V lost 0 bases and J lost 5, with 15 bases in between. Germline V gene data show CDR1 as SGHDN and CDR2 as FVKESK. The CDR3 sequence is 16 residues long.

V and J are TRBV30 and TRBJ2-7; a weak D match, TRBD1 (5 bases). This CDR3 contains 12 residues. V was trimmed by 4 bases and J by 3 bases, leaving 10 bases between them. Germline-derived CDR1 and CDR2 are GTSNPN and SVGIG (reference sequence). CDR3 sequence reads: CAWIRQGYEQYF. The DNA of the CDR3 is TGTGCCTGGATACGGCAGGGCTACGAGCAGTACTTC.

The V call is TRBV2, the J call TRBJ2-6; D gene unclear. CDR1 SNHLY and CDR2 FYNNEI come from the germline V gene. Trimming removed 7 bases at V and 2 bases at J, with 9 bases between. The CDR3 loop spans 14 amino acids. The CDR3 loop is CASMSVPGANVLTF. DNA for the CDR3: TGTGCCAGCATGAGTGTCCCTGGGGCCAACGTCCTGACTTTC. Full variable domain (rest looked up from reference TRBV2 and TRBJ2-6): EPEVTQTPSHQVTQMGQEVILRCVPISNHLYFYWYRQILGQKVEFLVSFYNNEISEKSEIFDDQFSVERPDGSNFTLKIRSTKLEDSAMYFCASMSVPGANVLTFGAGSRLTVL.

A few counts support this clone. This sample includes further DNA sequences coding for the same CDR3. V is TRBV18 and J is TRBJ2-7; 8 bases line up with TRBD1. The CDR3 is made up of 14 amino acids. V was clipped by 3 bases and J by 2 bases; unmatched bases: 3. Germline V lookup: CDR1 KGHSH, CDR2 LQKENI. CDR3 DNA sequence: TGTGCCAGCTCACCTCGACAGGGGACCTACGAGCAGTACTTC. Protein sequence: CASSPRQGTYEQYF.

The V gene is TRBV10-3, the J gene TRBJ2-3; 9 nucleotides agree with TRBD1. Germline V gene lookup returns CDR1 ENHRY and CDR2 SYGVKD. This CDR3 contains 16 residues. V was pared by 1 base and J by 3 bases, with 5 bases of the junction left unmatched. The DNA for the CDR3 is TGTGCCATCAGTGAGTTCCCGGGACAGGGTACAGATACGCAGTATTTT. The encoded protein is CAISEFPGQGTDTQYF.

This chain connects TRBV4-3 to TRBJ1-2; 10 nucleotides agree with TRBD1. Germline CDR1 reads LGHNA; CDR2 reads YSLEER. Trimming removed 4 bases from V and 7 bases from J; junction bases left unmatched: 6. This CDR3 has 14 residues. The CDR3 DNA reads TGCGCCAGCAGCCCTCGGGACAGGGGTCTTGGCTACACCTTC. Translated, it gives CASSPRDRGLGYTF.

The gene calls are TRBV6-1 and TRBJ2-7, with 7 bases lining up with TRBD2. Germline loops: CDR1 MNHNS, CDR2 SASEGT. The CDR3 is 11 amino acids. V shed 9 bases and J 2 bases; nucleotides not matched to a gene: 1. The CDR3 region has the DNA TGTGCCAGTGGACTAGCCTACGAGCAGTACTTC. Translating gives CASGLAYEQYF.

The chain combines TRBV7-9 with TRBJ2-1, with TRBD1 matching over 9 bases. The CDR3 is made up of 15 amino acids. CDR1 is SEHNR and CDR2 is FQNEAQ in the germline V gene (reference sequence). V shed 5 bases and J 6 bases; nucleotides not matched to a gene: 8. CDR3 bases: TGTGCCAGCAGCGAAAACAGGGGGCGGGTCAATGAGCAGTTCTTC. Its protein is CASSENRGRVNEQFF.

The genes are TRBV19 and TRBJ1-1; a weak D match, TRBD1 (5 bases). Per the germline V gene, CDR1 is LNHDA and CDR2 is SQIVND (reference sequence). The CDR3 covers 15 residues. Trimming left V 3 bases short and J 0 bases short, with 11 bases between. The CDR3 protein is CASSIRQFMNTEAFF. In DNA form, the CDR3 reads TGTGCCAGTAGTATCAGACAGTTCATGAACACTGAAGCTTTCTTT.

The chain joins TRBV4-3 to TRBJ2-2, with TRBD1 matching over 7 bases. The CDR3 runs 17 residues. CDR1 LGHNA and CDR2 YSLEER come from the germline V gene. Trimming removed 1 base from V and 0 bases from J; junction bases left unmatched: 5. The CDR3 loop is CASSQVLGQANTGELFF. In DNA form, the CDR3 reads TGCGCCAGCAGCCAAGTGCTCGGACAGGCGAACACCGGGGAGCTGTTTTTT.

The rearrangement links TRBV27 to TRBJ2-3; no reliable D call. This CDR3 is 14 amino acids long. The germline V gene has CDR1 MNHEY and CDR2 SMNVEV (reference sequence). Between the trimmed V and J ends, which lost 5 bases and 1 base, there was a span of 10 bases. This chain's CDR3 is CASSEAFGTDTQYF. The CDR3 bases are TGTGCCAGCAGTGAGGCTTTTGGCACAGATACGCAGTATTTT.

The rearrangement joins TRBV5-1 to TRBJ1-4; 7 nucleotides match TRBD1. Per germline, CDR1 SGHRS and CDR2 YFSETQ. The V gene end was trimmed by 4 bases and the J gene end by 0 bases; junction bases not matched to a gene: 9. The CDR3 runs 17 residues. The CDR3 bases are TGCGCCAGCAGCGGCGGGACAGCACTTTCAACTAATGAAAAACTGTTTTTT. The encoded protein is CASSGGTALSTNEKLFF.